These 23 T cell receptor beta chains originate from one sample sequenced in a study of blood T cell repertoires in COVID-19. Sequencing used immunoSEQ multiplex PCR; TCRdb keeps in-frame clones, though not all of them. This table holds 270,000 or so clones, approximately 86% found once. The sample comprised peripheral blood. All receptors come from a man aged 40-50 years with active or convalescent COVID-19.

The chain is built from TRBV6-5 and TRBJ2-5; TRBD2 agrees at 7 bases. The germline CDR1 and CDR2 sequences are MNHEY and SVGAGI. The CDR3 runs 14 residues. V was pared by 7 bases and J by 1 base, with 6 bases of the junction left unmatched. CDR3: CASNLAGVQETQYF. CDR3 DNA: TGTGCCAGCAACCTTGCGGGGGTCCAAGAGACCCAGTACTTC.

The rearrangement joins TRBV19 to TRBJ1-4, with 10 bases that match TRBD1. This CDR3 region has 15 residues. Trimming at V came to 4 bases and at J to 8 bases, leaving 7 bases not matched to a gene. Per the germline V gene, CDR1 is LNHDA and CDR2 is SQIVND (reference sequence). CDR3 sequence reads: CASSTPGTGDEKLFF. The CDR3 coding sequence is TGTGCCAGTAGTACCCCCGGGACAGGGGACGAAAAACTGTTTTTT.

V and J are TRBV5-5 and TRBJ1-5, with 9 positions matching TRBD1. J was trimmed by 4 bases and V by 5 bases; bases with no gene match: 7. Per germline, CDR1 SGHKS and CDR2 YYEKEE (reference sequence). The CDR3 consists of 15 residues. The CDR3 nucleotides are TGTGCCAGCAGTTCAGGGACAGGGCTTAATCAGCCCCAGCATTTT. Its translation: CASSSGTGLNQPQHF. The whole variable domain, filled in from reference TRBV5-5 and TRBJ1-5, reads DAGVTQSPTHLIKTRGQQVTLRCSPISGHKSVSWYQQVLGQGPQFIFQYYEKEERGRGNFPDRFSARQFPNYSSELNVNALLLGDSALYLCASSSGTGLNQPQHFGDGTRLSIL.

The chain has TRBV5-8 and TRBJ2-7, with D hard to call. The CDR3 loop spans 11 amino acids. The germline V gene has CDR1 SGHTS and CDR2 YDEGEE. Trimming left V 5 bases short and J 3 bases short, with 6 bases between. CDR3 in amino acids: CASRLDYEQYF. As DNA, the CDR3 is TGTGCCAGCAGACTCGACTACGAGCAGTACTTC.

This chain joins TRBV6-1 and TRBJ2-4, with D perhaps matching TRBD1 (5 bases). This CDR3 is built from 16 residues. In germline, CDR1 is MNHNS, CDR2 SASEGT. V lost 1 base, J lost 5 bases, and 15 bases lay in between. Written as DNA, the CDR3 is TGTGCCAGCAGTGAAGATTTTACCCTAGGGGAAAACATTCAGTACTTC. It is translated as CASSEDFTLGENIQYF.

CDR3 DNA: TGCGCCAGCAGCTTGCTGGGACAGGGCGGCCAAGAGACCCAGTACTTC. As protein: CASSLLGQGGQETQYF. V is TRBV5-1 and J is TRBJ2-5, with 9 bases matching TRBD1. This CDR3 spans 16 amino acids. Germline V gene data show CDR1 as SGHRS and CDR2 as YFSETQ. V shed 1 base and J 1 base; nucleotides not matched to a gene: 5.

The chain combines TRBV5-6 with TRBJ2-2; 8 bases fit TRBD2. With V trimmed by 3 bases and J by 1 base, 8 bases remained unmatched. Germline V gene data show CDR1 as SGHDT and CDR2 as YYEEEE. The CDR3 sequence is 17 residues long. The CDR3 region is CASSWRLSGGNTGELFF. DNA of the CDR3: TGTGCCAGCAGCTGGCGGTTAAGCGGGGGGAACACCGGGGAGCTGTTTTTT.

Only a few counts were recorded for this clone. V gene TRBV3-1 (or the pseudogene TRBV3-2) combines with J gene TRBJ2-3; 10 bases align to TRBD2. V trimming: 8 bases; J trimming: 4 bases; junction bases outside the gene matches: 3. CDR1 LGHDT and CDR2 YNNKEL come from the germline V gene (reference sequence). The CDR3 runs to 13 residues. The CDR3, as DNA: TGTGCCAGCGGGACTAGCGCCCCAGATACGCAGTATTTT. It codes for CASGTSAPDTQYF.

The chain is built from TRBV19 and TRBJ1-4, with 8 nucleotides matching TRBD1. The germline V gene has CDR1 LNHDA and CDR2 SQIVND (reference sequence). V lost 10 bases and J lost 10; bases outside the gene matches: 11. The CDR3 sequence is 13 residues long. In nucleotides, the CDR3 is TGTGCCACCCAGGGACAGGCGAAAGCAAAACTGTTTTTT. This translates into CATQGQAKAKLFF. Using reference TRBV19 and TRBJ1-4 for the parts outside the CDR3, the full variable domain is DGGITQSPKYLFRKEGQNVTLSCEQNLNHDAMYWYRQDPGQGLRLIYYSQIVNDFQKGDIAEGYSVSREKKESFPLTVTSAQKNPTAFYLCATQGQAKAKLFFGSGTQLSVL.

The rearrangement joins TRBV18 to TRBJ1-1; D perhaps matches TRBD1 (6 bases). The CDR3 is 16 residues long. V was shortened by 3 bases and J by 1 base, with 15 bases between the two germline ends. Germline CDR1 reads KGHSH; CDR2 reads LQKENI. In DNA form, the CDR3 reads TGTGCCAGCTCACCTGCACAGGGAGATGCGAACACTGAAGCTTTCTTT. Protein product: CASSPAQGDANTEAFF.

The chain employs TRBV19 and TRBJ2-3, with 12 positions matching TRBD2. V shed 9 bases, J shed 4 bases, and the junction held 8 bases outside the gene matches. Germline V lookup: CDR1 LNHDA, CDR2 SQIVND (reference sequence). The CDR3 has 15 amino acids. The CDR3 loop is CASATTSGGADTQYF. The CDR3, as DNA: TGTGCCAGCGCAACGACTAGCGGGGGAGCAGATACGCAGTATTTT. Full variable domain (remainder filled in from reference TRBV19 and TRBJ2-3): DGGITQSPKYLFRKEGQNVTLSCEQNLNHDAMYWYRQDPGQGLRLIYYSQIVNDFQKGDIAEGYSVSREKKESFPLTVTSAQKNPTAFYLCASATTSGGADTQYFGPGTRLTVL.

This clone was found once. The J gene is TRBJ2-2, the V gene TRBV19, with D possibly matching TRBD2 (5 bases). Germline V gene sequence: CDR1 LNHDA, CDR2 SQIVND (reference sequence). Trimming took 7 bases from V and 3 from J, leaving 12 bases between them. This CDR3 comprises 14 residues. The CDR3 DNA is TGTGCCAGTAAAGGACCGGGGTACACCGGGGAGCTGTTTTTT. It translates to CASKGPGYTGELFF.

This sequence joins TRBV12-3 or TRBV12-4 and TRBJ2-5, with TRBD1 as a possible D gene (6 bases). V lost 6 bases and J 2 bases, leaving 10 bases between the germline ends. CDR3 length equals 13 residues. CDR3 amino acids: CASRGTLQETQYF. CDR3 DNA: TGTGCCAGCAGGGGGACACTTCAAGAGACCCAGTACTTC.

This clone was recorded once. CDR3 in amino acids: CASSHQSSNYGYTF. In nucleotides, the CDR3 is TGTGCCAGCAGCCACCAGTCCTCTAACTATGGCTACACCTTC. The chain employs TRBV3-1 (or the pseudogene TRBV3-2) and TRBJ1-2; D uncertain. Looked up from germline, CDR1 is LGHDT and CDR2 is YNNKEL (reference sequence). This CDR3 contains 14 residues. Trimming pared 3 bases from V and 0 bases from J, leaving 8 bases between.

This rearrangement joins TRBV7-9 to TRBJ1-4, with a weak D call TRBD1 (6 bases). Trimming cost V 4 bases and J 6 bases, with 24 bases left between them. There are 18 residues in the CDR3. The V gene's germline CDR1 is SEHNR and CDR2 FQNEAQ (reference sequence). CDR3 DNA sequence: TGTGCCAGCAGCTCCACCAGACAGGCGAACGCCGCGGATGAAAAACTGTTTTTT. Translating gives CASSSTRQANAADEKLFF.

The chain recombines TRBV2 with TRBJ2-3; TRBD2 might be the D (5 bases). This CDR3 has 15 amino acids. The V gene's germline CDR1 is SNHLY and CDR2 FYNNEI. V gave up 8 bases and J gave up 4 bases, with 19 bases separating them. CDR3 protein: CASPLSAGLPDTQYF. CDR3 DNA sequence: TGTGCCAGCCCCCTGTCGGCGGGTTTACCAGATACGCAGTATTTT.

The chain links TRBV11-3 to TRBJ2-1; tentative D call: TRBD2 (6 bases). Germline lookup yields CDR1 SGHNT and CDR2 YENEEA. The CDR3 spans 15 residues. The V gene lost 5 bases and the J gene lost 4 bases, with 15 bases spanning the gap. CDR3 sequence: CASSPRLALYNEQFF. CDR3 in DNA: TGTGCCAGCAGCCCGCGGCTAGCGCTTTACAATGAGCAGTTCTTC.

The V and J genes are TRBV9 and TRBJ2-3; D not resolved. The V gene lost 0 bases and the J gene lost 1 base, with 12 bases spanning the gap. The germline CDR1 and CDR2 sequences are SGDLS and YYNGEE. The CDR3 loop spans 16 amino acids. The CDR3 sequence: CASSVGPTRRTDTQYF. In nucleotides, the CDR3 is TGTGCCAGCAGCGTAGGTCCCACGCGGCGCACAGATACGCAGTATTTT. Complete variable domain (other parts from reference TRBV9 and TRBJ2-3): DSGVTQTPKHLITATGQRVTLRCSPRSGDLSVYWYQQSLDQGLQFLIQYYNGEERAKGNILERFSAQQFPDLHSELNLSSLELGDSALYFCASSVGPTRRTDTQYFGPGTRLTVL.

This chain joins TRBV5-4 and TRBJ1-5, with D possibly being TRBD1 (5 bases). The CDR3 sequence is 16 residues long. The V end lost 1 base, the J end lost 1 base, and 12 bases lay between the germline ends. CDR1 is SGHNT and CDR2 is YYREEE in the germline V gene (reference sequence). The CDR3 nucleotides read TGTGCCAGCAGCTTGAGCCCCGGGGGAAGCAATCAGCCCCAGCATTTT. Protein product: CASSLSPGGSNQPQHF.

The CDR3 here is CASSSGTGLYGYTF. CDR3 sequence (DNA): TGTGCCAGCTCGTCCGGGACAGGGCTTTATGGCTACACCTTC. The V call is TRBV18, the J call TRBJ1-2, with TRBD1 matching over 9 bases. Trimming took 6 bases from V and 5 from J; bases not matched to a gene: 7. Looked up from germline, CDR1 is KGHSH and CDR2 is LQKENI. The CDR3 loop spans 14 amino acids.

This rearrangement joins TRBV6-6 to TRBJ1-1; D unresolved. This CDR3 is built from 12 residues. CDR1 is MNHNY and CDR2 is SVGAGI in the germline V gene (reference sequence). V was cut by 5 bases and J by 3 bases, with 7 bases left in between. CDR3: CASSRGYTEAFF. The CDR3 DNA reads as TGTGCCAGCAGTAGAGGTTACACTGAAGCTTTCTTT.

V gene TRBV6-5 combines with J gene TRBJ2-3, with D tentatively TRBD2 (5 bases). This CDR3 is built from 15 residues. CDR1 is MNHEY, CDR2 SVGAGI, per germline. V was cut by 0 bases and J by 2 bases, with 9 bases left in between. The chain's CDR3 is CASSYSAGYTDTQYF. CDR3 DNA: TGTGCCAGCAGTTACTCGGCGGGTTACACAGATACGCAGTATTTT.

The chain links TRBV11-2 to TRBJ2-3; D might be TRBD2 (5 bases). V lost 7 bases to trimming and J lost 2 bases, with 13 bases between them. This CDR3 contains 14 residues. Germline V gene sequence: CDR1 SGHAT, CDR2 FQNNGV. The CDR3 reads CASTLLGVTDTQYF. The CDR3 coding sequence is TGTGCCAGCACCCTCCTCGGGGTCACAGATACGCAGTATTTT.